The 13 T cell receptor beta chains listed next were all sequenced from one sample in a study of T cell repertoires in cytomegalovirus infection. Via MiXCR, TCRdb re-called the reads, giving one row per CDR3 protein. This table has 130,000 or so distinct CDR3 sequences, roughly 6% appearing once. Sequenced: PBMCs. The receptor set was obtained from a human donor in good health (CMV status not recorded). Some clones in this sample may be carry-over from other donors' samples.

Worth noting for this clonotype: This could be a read error, since a much larger clone is one nucleotide away. CDR3: CASSKTGQETQYF. The CDR3 nucleotides read TGTGCCAGCAGCAAGACAGGCCAAGAGACCCAGTACTTC. This chain uses TRBV7-9 with TRBJ2-5, with a tentative D call TRBD1 (6 bases). Germline loops: CDR1 SEHNR, CDR2 FQNEAQ (reference sequence). This CDR3 region has 13 residues. Trimming stripped 5 bases from V and 1 base from J, with 8 bases between.

This clonotype was counted many times. V is TRBV7-9 and J is TRBJ1-5; 9 positions match TRBD1. This CDR3 has 13 amino acids. Germline V lookup: CDR1 SEHNR, CDR2 FQNEAQ (reference sequence). With V trimmed by 5 bases and J by 10 bases, 6 bases remained unmatched. This chain's CDR3 is CASSPGQGSPQHF. The DNA of the CDR3 is TGTGCCAGCAGCCCCGGACAGGGGAGTCCCCAGCATTTT.

This clonotype was detected ten times or more. The chain has TRBV6-1 and TRBJ2-1, with 10 bases aligning to TRBD2. CDR1 is MNHNS, CDR2 SASEGT, per germline. V dropped 6 bases and J dropped 0; count of bases not matched to a gene: 5. The CDR3 contains 16 residues. The CDR3 reads CASSSLAGSSYNEQFF. The DNA of the CDR3 is TGTGCCAGCAGCTCACTAGCGGGGAGCTCCTACAATGAGCAGTTCTTC.

Many counts were recorded for this clonotype. This CDR3 reads CASSRVAVSSTDTQYF. The CDR3 coding sequence is TGTGCCAGCTCAAGGGTGGCTGTATCTAGCACAGATACGCAGTATTTT. The chain combines TRBV18 with TRBJ2-3; D is unresolved. The CDR3 has 16 amino acids. Trimming left V 5 bases short and J 0 bases short, with 15 bases between. Germline V gene lookup returns CDR1 KGHSH and CDR2 LQKENI.

This clonotype has at least ten counts. V is TRBV28 and J is TRBJ2-5, with 9 bases identical to TRBD2. Per germline, CDR1 MDHEN and CDR2 SYDVKM. Trimming at V came to 5 bases and at J to 3 bases, leaving 7 bases not matched to a gene. This CDR3 comprises 15 residues. For the CDR3, the DNA is TGTGCCAGCAGTGATAGCGGGGGCCAAAAAGAGACCCAGTACTTC. Protein sequence: CASSDSGGQKETQYF.

This clonotype was counted a few times. J is TRBJ1-6 and V is TRBV11-2; TRBD1 might be the D (6 bases). With 3 bases removed from V and 0 bases from J, the gap between germline ends came to 6 bases. This CDR3 region has 15 residues. CDR1 and CDR2 from the germline V gene are SGHAT and FQNNGV. The CDR3 here is CASSFRGSYNSPLHF. The CDR3 coding sequence is TGTGCCAGCAGCTTCAGGGGCTCCTATAATTCACCCCTCCACTTT.

This clonotype was counted at least ten times. CDR3 DNA sequence: TGTGCCAGCAGGGGCAGGGGGTCCTATAATTCACCCCTCCACTTT. This translates into CASRGRGSYNSPLHF. This chain uses TRBV12-3 or TRBV12-4 with TRBJ1-6, with 7 bases that match TRBD1. The CDR3 has 15 amino acids. V lost 6 bases to trimming and J lost 1 base; unmatched junction nucleotides: 3.

This clonotype was found many times. This rearrangement joins TRBV2 to TRBJ2-1; 7 nucleotides match TRBD2. The ends lost 7 bases at V and 9 bases at J; junction bases unmatched: 12. The CDR3 is made up of 14 amino acids. CDR1 and CDR2 (germline): SNHLY, FYNNEI. CDR3 in DNA: TGTGCCAGCATACCACTGGCGGGGGTACGTGAGCAGTTCTTC. It codes for CASIPLAGVREQFF.

The sample holds a few counts of this clonotype. CDR3 sequence (DNA): TGTGCCAGCAGGAGACAGATAACCTACGAGCAGTACTTC. Translated: CASRRQITYEQYF. V gene TRBV6-1 combines with J gene TRBJ2-7; a weak D match, TRBD1 (5 bases). The CDR3 is 13 amino acids. The V gene's germline CDR1 is MNHNS and CDR2 SASEGT. Between the trimmed V and J ends, which lost 6 bases and 2 bases, there was a span of 11 bases.

This clonotype was seen many times. V and J are TRBV12-5 and TRBJ1-2, with 9 bases lining up with TRBD1. The CDR3 totals 15 residues. CDR1 is LGHNT and CDR2 is FRNRAP in the germline V gene. V lost 9 bases, J lost 5 bases, and 13 bases stayed unmatched. CDR3 amino acids: CASAPPRDRVYGYTF. DNA for the CDR3: TGTGCTAGCGCCCCTCCCCGGGACAGGGTGTATGGCTACACCTTC.

This clonotype was seen ten or more times. The rearrangement joins TRBV28 to TRBJ2-5; D possibly uses TRBD1 or TRBD2 (6 bases each). CDR3 length: 15 residues. Trimming took off 6 bases at V and 5 bases at J, with 19 bases between the two ends. CDR1 is MDHEN and CDR2 is SYDVKM in the germline V gene. The CDR3 DNA is TGTGCCAGCAGAGACCCTAGAGGGGGAGGCGAGACCCAGTACTTC. It encodes CASRDPRGGGETQYF.

This clonotype turned up a few times. CDR3 in DNA: TGTGCCAGCAGTGGGGCGTATGGCTACACCTTC. Its protein is CASSGAYGYTF. The J gene is TRBJ1-2, the V gene TRBV6-2 or TRBV6-3, with TRBD1 as a possible D gene (5 bases). This CDR3 is built from 11 residues. Germline values: CDR1 MNHEY, CDR2 SVGEGT. Trimming cost V 5 bases and J 5 bases, with 6 bases left between them.

This clonotype was seen ten or more times. This chain joins TRBV2 and TRBJ1-1; a possible D gene is TRBD1 (5 bases). The CDR3 covers 17 residues. CDR1 is SNHLY and CDR2 is FYNNEI in the germline V gene. V was trimmed by 3 bases and J by 1 base, leaving 18 bases between them. The CDR3 spells CASSETSWGPQNTEAFF. CDR3 bases: TGTGCCAGCAGTGAGACAAGCTGGGGCCCCCAGAACACTGAAGCTTTCTTT.